This TCR beta chain was recovered during a study of blood T cells in healthy people across ages. A sample-barcoded 5' primer and a J-beta primer mix were used in a second PCR of about 7 to 12 cycles. Each CDR3 protein gets one entry after TCRdb re-called the 5' RACE reads with MiXCR. Of 1.8 million or so distinct CDR3 sequences listed, around 42% are singletons. This CDR3 has 16 amino acids. Germline CDR1 reads SNHLY; CDR2 reads FYNNEI. Germline trimming cut 6 bases from V and 3 bases from J; bases unmatched to any gene: 10. Sequenced material: blood. This TCR was sampled from a human donor in good health. The chain is built from TRBV2 and TRBJ1-2; the match to TRBD1 covers 10 bases. DNA of the CDR3: TGTGCCAGCAGCGCCGACAGGGGGCGATTCTACTATGGCTACACCTTC. Translating gives CASSADRGRFYYGYTF.